This T cell receptor (beta chain) emerged from a study of cytomegalovirus exposure and HLA in healthy donors. The donors gave bone marrow, and they were healthy. Study results and limitations: The likely explanation for a cluster of highly shared sequence variants was sequencing artifact. CMV serostatus was the sole immune exposure data available.

Germline V gives CDR1 MNHNS, CDR2 SASEGT. The CDR3 is 14 residues long. V was clipped by 7 bases and J by 3 bases, with 15 bases between them. A multiplex PCR was run with 60 Vbeta primers and 13 Jbeta primers. Data came from immunoSEQ multiplex PCR; TCRdb stores just in-frame clones and leaves some out. The sample consists of about 110,000 clones, approximately 86% of them appearing once. To note about this clone: Its matching antigen is unknown.

This clonotype was sampled from a man aged 18-30 years in good health and CMV-seronegative. Sequences were obtained from PBMCs. The chain joins TRBV6-1 to TRBJ1-2; a weak D match, TRBD1 (6 bases). The CDR3 loop reads CASNRGRGDYGYTF. As DNA, the CDR3 is TGTGCCAGCAATAGGGGCAGGGGAGACTATGGCTACACCTTC.